The 21 T cell receptor beta chains reported below all come from one sample, sequenced in a study of T-cell memory formation after mild COVID-19. One entry per CDR3 protein, called by TCRdb with MiXCR from the 5' RACE reads. The sample includes some 130,000 distinct CDR3 sequences, roughly 24% of them seen just once. Sequencing was done on a sample of PBMCs or a T cell subset sorted from them (not recorded which). The origin of the receptors is an adult woman who had mild COVID-19 (a few samples of this study predate the infection). Cell type and time point are not known.

This clonotype showed up many times. This rearrangement joins TRBV4-1 to TRBJ2-5, with 9 bases that match TRBD1. CDR3 length: 16 residues. The V and J ends lost 0 bases and 2 bases, in that order; junction bases with no gene match: 4. The germline V gene has CDR1 MGHRA and CDR2 YSYEKL. CDR3 in amino acids: CASSQEQTGGQETQYF. The CDR3 coding sequence is TGCGCCAGCAGCCAAGAACAGACAGGGGGTCAAGAGACCCAGTACTTC.

V is TRBV25-1 and J is TRBJ2-5; no firm D call. Germline lookup yields CDR1 MGHDK and CDR2 SYGVNS. The CDR3 extends over 13 amino acids. Trimming removed 7 bases at V and 3 bases at J, with 12 bases between. As DNA, the CDR3 is TGTGCCAGCACCCAACGAGAGAAAGAGACCCAGTACTTC. This codes for CASTQREKETQYF.

CDR3 sequence (DNA): TGCAGCGTTGAAGATCGATACAGGGAGAACATTCAGTACTTC. Translation: CSVEDRYRENIQYF. The J gene is TRBJ2-4, the V gene TRBV29-1; maybe TRBD1 (6 bases). The germline CDR1 and CDR2 sequences are SQVTM and ANQGSEA. The length of the CDR3 is 14 residues. With 0 bases removed from V and 7 bases from J, the gap between germline ends came to 13 bases.

The chain couples TRBV25-1 to TRBJ2-3; 7 bases are a match to TRBD1. Germline values: CDR1 MGHDK, CDR2 SYGVNS. V trimming: 0 bases; J trimming: 4 bases; junction bases outside the gene matches: 4. This CDR3 is built from 15 residues. The CDR3 nucleotides are TGTGCCAGCAGTGAATACCAGGGGGTGGCAGATACGCAGTATTTT. Residues: CASSEYQGVADTQYF. The full variable domain, completed using reference TRBV25-1 and TRBJ2-3, is EADIYQTPRYLVIGTGKKITLECSQTMGHDKMYWYQQDPGMELHLIHYSYGVNSTEKGDLSSESTVSRIRTEHFPLTLESARPSHTSQYLCASSEYQGVADTQYFGPGTRLTVL.

This clonotype was counted at least ten times. This chain joins TRBV7-9 and TRBJ1-1, with D possibly matching TRBD1 (5 bases). Germline CDR1 SEHNR, CDR2 FQNEAQ (reference sequence). Trimming cost V 5 bases and J 0 bases, with 13 bases left between them. The CDR3 has 15 residues. The CDR3 loop reads CASSPPGRMNTEAFF. In nucleotides, the CDR3 is TGTGCCAGCAGCCCTCCGGGACGGATGAACACTGAAGCTTTCTTT.

This chain uses TRBV20-1 with TRBJ1-1, with D unclear. The CDR3 length is 15 residues. The V and J ends lost 3 bases and 0 bases respectively, with 14 bases between them. CDR1 and CDR2 from the germline V gene are DFQATT and SNEGSKA (reference sequence). CDR3 bases: TGCAGTGCTAGCTTAAACAAGGGCATGAACACTGAAGCTTTCTTT. Amino acid sequence: CSASLNKGMNTEAFF.

Comments on this clonotype: Relative to the germline gene, one junction end is altered; a read error may explain this. V gene TRBV29-1 combines with J gene TRBJ2-7; 9 nucleotides align to TRBD1. Per germline, CDR1 SQVTM and CDR2 ANQGSEA. The CDR3 runs to 13 residues. The DNA of the CDR3 is TGCAGCGTTGTCGACAGGGGGTCCTACGAGCAGCACTTC. Its translation is CSVVDRGSYEQHF.

This clonotype came up a few times. The V and J genes are TRBV4-1 and TRBJ1-5; 7 bases match TRBD1. The CDR3 loop spans 16 amino acids. The germline V gene has CDR1 MGHRA and CDR2 YSYEKL. J was trimmed by 5 bases and V by 0 bases; bases with no gene match: 7. Here the CDR3 reads CASSQDGWDSYQPQHF. The CDR3 DNA is TGCGCCAGCAGCCAAGATGGGTGGGACAGTTATCAGCCCCAGCATTTT.

This clonotype turned up a few times. The gene calls are TRBV18 and TRBJ2-1, with TRBD2 identical over 12 bases. This CDR3 region has 16 residues. Unmatched junction bases numbered 8, after V lost 3 bases and J lost 8 bases. CDR1 and CDR2 (germline): KGHSH, LQKENI. Written as DNA, the CDR3 is TGTGCCAGCTCACCGTGGACTAGCGGGAAATTAGATGAGCAGTTCTTC. Translated: CASSPWTSGKLDEQFF.

For this clonotype: Relative to the germline gene, one junction end is altered; a read error may explain this. J is TRBJ2-3 and V is TRBV7-9, with D possibly matching TRBD2 (6 bases). In germline, CDR1 is SEHNR, CDR2 FQNEAQ (reference sequence). There are 11 residues in the CDR3. The CDR3, as DNA: TGTGCCAGCAGCGGGGGGAGACCTAAGCATTTT. Translation gives CASSGGRPKHF.

This chain links TRBV25-1 with TRBJ2-5; perhaps TRBD1 as D (7 bases). CDR1 and CDR2 from the germline V gene are MGHDK and SYGVNS. The CDR3 totals 16 residues. V shed 2 bases and J shed 5 bases, with 18 bases lying between them. This chain's CDR3 is CASSEPGGLLRETQYF. The CDR3 DNA sequence: TGTGCCAGCAGTGAACCAGGGGGGTTGCTTCGGGAGACCCAGTACTTC.

This clonotype occurred a few times. The chain combines TRBV29-1 with TRBJ2-7; tentatively, D is TRBD1 (6 bases). V dropped 6 bases and J dropped 2 bases, with 17 bases sitting between them. This CDR3 comprises 14 residues. Germline V gene sequence: CDR1 SQVTM, CDR2 ANQGSEA. Written as DNA, the CDR3 is TGCAGCGTCCGAGTGACAGGACTGACCTACGAGCAGTACTTC. Translating gives CSVRVTGLTYEQYF.

This clonotype was seen a handful of times. The chain has TRBV29-1 and TRBJ2-5; D may be TRBD1 or TRBD2 (5 bases each). In germline, CDR1 is SQVTM, CDR2 ANQGSEA. Trimming pared 0 bases from V and 2 bases from J, leaving 19 bases between. This CDR3 comprises 17 residues. The CDR3 DNA is TGCAGCGTTGAAGATCTTCAGAGGGACCTAGGACAAGAGACCCAGTACTTC. The encoded protein is CSVEDLQRDLGQETQYF. Full variable domain (outside the CDR3, taken from reference TRBV29-1 and TRBJ2-5): SAVISQKPSRDICQRGTSLTIQCQVDSQVTMMFWYRQQPGQSLTLIATANQGSEATYESGFVIDKFPISRPNLTFSTLTVSNMSPEDSSIYLCSVEDLQRDLGQETQYFGPGTRLLVL.

This clonotype was seen more than once but under ten times. The chain couples TRBV21-1 to TRBJ1-2; no check of the table's D call, TRBD1, against the DNA was made. TRBV21-1 is annotated as a pseudogene. CDR3 length: 15 residues. CDR3 nucleotide sequence: TGTGCCAGCAGCAAAGCGGTCAGGGTAGGAATTGGCTACACCTTC. Its translation: CASSKAVRVGIGYTF.

This sequence joins TRBV27 and TRBJ2-5; D gene ambiguous. The CDR3 has 14 amino acids. Trimming took 0 bases from V and 1 from J, leaving 6 bases between them. Germline-derived CDR1 and CDR2 are MNHEY and SMNVEV (reference sequence). The CDR3 DNA reads as TGTGCCAGCAGTTTATCGGGAAGCCAAGAGACCCAGTACTTC. Protein sequence: CASSLSGSQETQYF.

This clonotype was found a few times. The gene calls are TRBV29-1 and TRBJ1-1; D possibly corresponds to TRBD1 (5 bases). The CDR3 totals 15 residues. V lost 1 base and J 0 bases, leaving 12 bases between the germline ends. Looked up from germline, CDR1 is SQVTM and CDR2 is ANQGSEA. The CDR3 region has the DNA TGCAGCGTTGAAGCCCCCGACAGATTGAACACTGAAGCTTTCTTT. It codes for CSVEAPDRLNTEAFF.

V usage is TRBV14 and J usage is TRBJ2-3, with a tentative D call TRBD1 (5 bases). Germline V gene lookup returns CDR1 SGHDN and CDR2 FVKESK. Trimming took 9 bases from V and 2 from J, leaving 9 bases between them. The CDR3 covers 12 residues. In DNA, the CDR3 is TGTGCCAGGACAGACAACACAGATACGCAGTATTTT. As protein: CARTDNTDTQYF.

This rearrangement joins TRBV7-9 to TRBJ2-6; possible D gene TRBD1, 7 bases. Germline values: CDR1 SEHNR, CDR2 FQNEAQ (reference sequence). CDR3 length equals 18 residues. With 5 bases removed from V and 0 bases from J, the gap between germline ends came to 17 bases. This chain's CDR3 is CASSQGGTGSSGANVLTF. CDR3 bases: TGTGCCAGCAGCCAGGGGGGCACAGGGAGCTCTGGGGCCAACGTCCTGACTTTC.

Note on this clonotype: At one of its ends the junction is not consistent with the germline gene, which may arise from a read error. The J gene is TRBJ1-1, the V gene TRBV7-8; perhaps TRBD1 as D (5 bases). CDR1 and CDR2 from the germline V gene are SGHVS and FQNEAQ. The CDR3 is 15 residues long. CDR3 DNA: TGTGCCAGCAGCTTAGGAATGGGGGAGAACGCTGAAGCTTTCTTT. Protein: CASSLGMGENAEAFF.

The chain joins TRBV15 to TRBJ1-4; TRBD1 matches at 7 bases. Germline V gene data show CDR1 as LNHNV and CDR2 as YYDKDF (reference sequence). The CDR3 extends over 17 amino acids. J lost 5 bases, V lost 3 bases, and 12 bases had no gene match. The CDR3 nucleotides read TGTGCCACCAGCAGGCCCGACAGGGCGCTTACCAATGAAAAACTGTTTTTT. This codes for CATSRPDRALTNEKLFF.

CDR3 sequence (DNA): TGTGCCAGCAGAAGTCCCGGGACAGGGGACACTGAAGCTTTCTTT. Amino acid sequence: CASRSPGTGDTEAFF. This chain joins TRBV12-3 or TRBV12-4 and TRBJ1-1; 10 bases align to TRBD1. J lost 3 bases, V lost 6 bases, and 7 bases had no gene match. This CDR3 is built from 15 residues.